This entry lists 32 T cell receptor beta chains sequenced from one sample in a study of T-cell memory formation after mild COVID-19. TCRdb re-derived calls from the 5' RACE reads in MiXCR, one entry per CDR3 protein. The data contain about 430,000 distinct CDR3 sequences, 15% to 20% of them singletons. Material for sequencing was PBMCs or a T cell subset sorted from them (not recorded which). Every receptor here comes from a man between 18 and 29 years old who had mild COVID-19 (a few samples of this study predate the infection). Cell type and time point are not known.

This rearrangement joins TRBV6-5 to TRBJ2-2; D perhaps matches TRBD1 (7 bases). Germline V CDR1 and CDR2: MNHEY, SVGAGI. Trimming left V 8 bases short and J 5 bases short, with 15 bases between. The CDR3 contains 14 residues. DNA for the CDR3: TGTGCCAGCGCTGGCGCAGGGGGGACCGGGGAGCTGTTTTTT. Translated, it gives CASAGAGGTGELFF.

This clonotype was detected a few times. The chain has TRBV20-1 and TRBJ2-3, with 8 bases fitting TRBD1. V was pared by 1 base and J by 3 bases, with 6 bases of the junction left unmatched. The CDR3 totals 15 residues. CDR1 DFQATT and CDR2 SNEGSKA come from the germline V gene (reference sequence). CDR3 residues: CSARGTGWGTDTQYF. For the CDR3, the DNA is TGCAGTGCTAGAGGGACAGGGTGGGGGACAGATACGCAGTATTTT.

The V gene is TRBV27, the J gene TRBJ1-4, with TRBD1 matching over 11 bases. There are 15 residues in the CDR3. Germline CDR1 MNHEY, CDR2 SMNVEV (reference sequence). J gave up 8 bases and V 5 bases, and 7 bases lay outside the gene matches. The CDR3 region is CASSLGQGAWEKLFF. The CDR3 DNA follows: TGTGCCAGCAGTCTCGGACAGGGGGCGTGGGAAAAACTGTTTTTT.

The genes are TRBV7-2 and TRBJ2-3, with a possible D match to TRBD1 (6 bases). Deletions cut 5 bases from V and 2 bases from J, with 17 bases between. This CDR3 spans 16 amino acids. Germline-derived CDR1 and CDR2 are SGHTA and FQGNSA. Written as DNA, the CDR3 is TGTGCCAGCAGCCTTGACCGAGGGGGTTACACAGATACGCAGTATTTT. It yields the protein CASSLDRGGYTDTQYF.

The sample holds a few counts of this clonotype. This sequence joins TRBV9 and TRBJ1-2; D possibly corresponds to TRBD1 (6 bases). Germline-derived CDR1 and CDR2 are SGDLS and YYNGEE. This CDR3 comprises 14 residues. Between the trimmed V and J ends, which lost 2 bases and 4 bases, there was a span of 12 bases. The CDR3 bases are TGTGCCAGCAGCGTTGACAGGACTTTCTATGGCTACACCTTC. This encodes CASSVDRTFYGYTF.

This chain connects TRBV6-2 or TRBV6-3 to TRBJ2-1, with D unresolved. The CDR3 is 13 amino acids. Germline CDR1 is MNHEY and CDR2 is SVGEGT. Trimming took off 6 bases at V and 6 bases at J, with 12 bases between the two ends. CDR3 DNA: TGTGCCAGCAGCATCCCGTGGGGCAATGAGCAGTTCTTC. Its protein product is CASSIPWGNEQFF.

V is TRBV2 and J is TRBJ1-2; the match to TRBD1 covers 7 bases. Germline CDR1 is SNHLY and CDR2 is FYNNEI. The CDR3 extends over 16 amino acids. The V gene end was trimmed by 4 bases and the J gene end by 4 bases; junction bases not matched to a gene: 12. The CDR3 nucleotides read TGTGCCAGCAGTGGAGCTCCCGGGACAGAGGCCTATGGCTACACCTTC. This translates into CASSGAPGTEAYGYTF. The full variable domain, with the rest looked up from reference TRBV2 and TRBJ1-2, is EPEVTQTPSHQVTQMGQEVILRCVPISNHLYFYWYRQILGQKVEFLVSFYNNEISEKSEIFDDQFSVERPDGSNFTLKIRSTKLEDSAMYFCASSGAPGTEAYGYTFGSGTRLTVV.

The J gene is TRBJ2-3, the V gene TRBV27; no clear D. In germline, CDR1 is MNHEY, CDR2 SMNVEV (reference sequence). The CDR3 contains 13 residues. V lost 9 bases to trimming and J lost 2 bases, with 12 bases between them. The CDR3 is CASFSELTDTQYF. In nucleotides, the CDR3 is TGTGCCAGTTTCTCGGAACTCACAGATACGCAGTATTTT.

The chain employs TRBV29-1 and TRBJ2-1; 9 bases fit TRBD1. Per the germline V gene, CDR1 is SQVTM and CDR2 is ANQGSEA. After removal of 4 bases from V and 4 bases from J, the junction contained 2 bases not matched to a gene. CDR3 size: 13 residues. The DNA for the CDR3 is TGCAGCGTTGCCGGGACAGGGTACAATGAGCAGTTCTTC. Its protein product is CSVAGTGYNEQFF.

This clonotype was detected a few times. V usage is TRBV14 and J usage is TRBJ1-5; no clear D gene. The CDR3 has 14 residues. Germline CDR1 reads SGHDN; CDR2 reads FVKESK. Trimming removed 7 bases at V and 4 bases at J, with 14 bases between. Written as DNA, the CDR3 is TGTGCCAGCACGCCTGGAACAGATAATCAGCCCCAGCATTTT. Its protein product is CASTPGTDNQPQHF.

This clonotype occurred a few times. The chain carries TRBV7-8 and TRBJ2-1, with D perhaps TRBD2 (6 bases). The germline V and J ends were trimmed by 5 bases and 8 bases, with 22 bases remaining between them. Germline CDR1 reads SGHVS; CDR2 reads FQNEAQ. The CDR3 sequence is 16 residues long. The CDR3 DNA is TGTGCCAGCAGCCCAACTGTAGGGACGGGACTGCATGAGCAGTTCTTC. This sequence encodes CASSPTVGTGLHEQFF.

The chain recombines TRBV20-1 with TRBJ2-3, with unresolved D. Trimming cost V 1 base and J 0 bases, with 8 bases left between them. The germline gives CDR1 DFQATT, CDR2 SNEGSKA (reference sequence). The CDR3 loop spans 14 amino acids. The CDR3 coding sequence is TGCAGTGCTAGAGTATGGGGAAGCACAGATACGCAGTATTTT. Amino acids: CSARVWGSTDTQYF.

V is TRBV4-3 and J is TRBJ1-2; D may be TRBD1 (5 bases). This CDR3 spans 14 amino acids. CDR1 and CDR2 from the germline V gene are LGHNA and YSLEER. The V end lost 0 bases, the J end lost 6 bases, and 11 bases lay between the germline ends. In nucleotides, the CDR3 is TGCGCCAGCAGCCAAGATACCGGGACGGATGGCTACACCTTC. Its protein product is CASSQDTGTDGYTF.

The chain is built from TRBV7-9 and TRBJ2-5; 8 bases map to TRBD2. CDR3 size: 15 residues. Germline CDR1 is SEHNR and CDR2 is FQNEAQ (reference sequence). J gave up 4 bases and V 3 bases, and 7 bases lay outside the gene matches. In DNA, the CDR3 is TGTGCCAGCAGCTTGAACGGGGGGGTCGGAGAGACCCAGTACTTC. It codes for CASSLNGGVGETQYF. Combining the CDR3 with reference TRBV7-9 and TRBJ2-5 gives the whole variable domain DTGVSQNPRHKITKRGQNVTFRCDPISEHNRLYWYRQTLGQGPEFLTYFQNEAQLEKSRLLSDRFSAERPKGSFSTLEIQRTEQGDSAMYLCASSLNGGVGETQYFGPGTRLLVL.

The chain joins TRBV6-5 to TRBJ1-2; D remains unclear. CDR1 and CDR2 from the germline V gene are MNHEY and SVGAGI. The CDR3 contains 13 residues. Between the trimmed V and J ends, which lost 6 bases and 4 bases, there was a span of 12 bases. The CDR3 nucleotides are TGTGCCAGCAGAGCCCCGGGGATCTATGGCTACACCTTC. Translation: CASRAPGIYGYTF.

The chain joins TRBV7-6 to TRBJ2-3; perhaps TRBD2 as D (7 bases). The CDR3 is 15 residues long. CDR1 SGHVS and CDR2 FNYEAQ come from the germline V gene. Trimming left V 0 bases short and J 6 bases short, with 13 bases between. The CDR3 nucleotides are TGTGCCAGCAGCTTAGCGGGGGGGCGGGGCGATACGCAGTATTTT. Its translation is CASSLAGGRGDTQYF. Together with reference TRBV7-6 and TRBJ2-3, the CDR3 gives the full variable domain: GAGVSQSPRYKVTKRGQDVALRCDPISGHVSLYWYRQALGQGPEFLTYFNYEAQQDKSGLPNDRFSAERPEGSISTLTIQRTEQRDSAMYRCASSLAGGRGDTQYFGPGTRLTVL.

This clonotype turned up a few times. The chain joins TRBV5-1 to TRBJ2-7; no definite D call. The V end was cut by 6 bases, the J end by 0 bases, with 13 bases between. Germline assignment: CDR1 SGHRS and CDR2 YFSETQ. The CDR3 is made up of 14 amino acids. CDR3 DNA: TGCGCCAGCACTGTAGGGTCCAACTCCTACGAGCAGTACTTC. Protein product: CASTVGSNSYEQYF. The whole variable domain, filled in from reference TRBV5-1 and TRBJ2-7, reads KAGVTQTPRYLIKTRGQQVTLSCSPISGHRSVSWYQQTPGQGLQFLFEYFSETQRNKGNFPGRFSGRQFSNSRSEMNVSTLELGDSALYLCASTVGSNSYEQYFGPGTRLTVT.

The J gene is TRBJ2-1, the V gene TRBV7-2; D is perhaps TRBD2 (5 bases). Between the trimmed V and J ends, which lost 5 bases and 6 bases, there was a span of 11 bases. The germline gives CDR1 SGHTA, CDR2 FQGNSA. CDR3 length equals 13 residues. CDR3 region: CASSETRFNEQFF. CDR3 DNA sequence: TGTGCCAGCAGCGAAACTAGATTCAATGAGCAGTTCTTC.

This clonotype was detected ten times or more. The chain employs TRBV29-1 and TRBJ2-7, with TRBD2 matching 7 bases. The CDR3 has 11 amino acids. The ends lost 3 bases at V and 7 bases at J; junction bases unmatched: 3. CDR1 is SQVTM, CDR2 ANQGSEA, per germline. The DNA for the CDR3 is TGCAGCGTTGAGGACGGGGGGGAGCAGTACTTC. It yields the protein CSVEDGGEQYF.

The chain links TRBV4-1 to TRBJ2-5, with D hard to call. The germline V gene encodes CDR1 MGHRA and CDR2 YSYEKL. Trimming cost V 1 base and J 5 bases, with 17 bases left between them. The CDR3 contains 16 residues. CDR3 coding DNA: TGCGCCAGCAGCCAAGTCAATTTGGTGTCTCAGGAGACCCAGTACTTC. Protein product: CASSQVNLVSQETQYF.

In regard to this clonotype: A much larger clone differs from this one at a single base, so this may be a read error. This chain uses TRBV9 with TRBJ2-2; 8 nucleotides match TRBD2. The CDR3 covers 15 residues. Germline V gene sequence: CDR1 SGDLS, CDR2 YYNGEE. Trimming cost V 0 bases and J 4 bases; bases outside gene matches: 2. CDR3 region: CASSVAGGPTGELFF. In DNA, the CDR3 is TGTGCCAGCAGCGTAGCGGGGGGGCCCACCGGGGAGCTGTTTTTT.

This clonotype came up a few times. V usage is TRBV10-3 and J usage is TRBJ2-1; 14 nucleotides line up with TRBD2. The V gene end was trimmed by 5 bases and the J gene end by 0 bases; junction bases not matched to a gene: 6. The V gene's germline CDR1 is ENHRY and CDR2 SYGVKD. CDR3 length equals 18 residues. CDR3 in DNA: TGTGCCATCAGTACGGGACTAGCGGGGGCGAGCTCCTACAATGAGCAGTTCTTC. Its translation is CAISTGLAGASSYNEQFF.

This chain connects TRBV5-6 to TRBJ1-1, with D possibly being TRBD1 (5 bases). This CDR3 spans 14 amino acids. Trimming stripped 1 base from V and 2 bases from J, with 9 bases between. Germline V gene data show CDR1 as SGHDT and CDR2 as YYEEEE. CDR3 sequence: CASSLRRVNTEAFF. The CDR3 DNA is TGTGCCAGCAGCTTGCGCAGGGTAAACACTGAAGCTTTCTTT.

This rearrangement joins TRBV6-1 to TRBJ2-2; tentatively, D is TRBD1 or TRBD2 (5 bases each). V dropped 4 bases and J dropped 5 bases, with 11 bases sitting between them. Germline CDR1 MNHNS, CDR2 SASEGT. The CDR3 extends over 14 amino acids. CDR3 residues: CASSVTRTTGELFF. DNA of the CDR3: TGTGCCAGCAGTGTCACTAGGACAACCGGGGAGCTGTTTTTT.

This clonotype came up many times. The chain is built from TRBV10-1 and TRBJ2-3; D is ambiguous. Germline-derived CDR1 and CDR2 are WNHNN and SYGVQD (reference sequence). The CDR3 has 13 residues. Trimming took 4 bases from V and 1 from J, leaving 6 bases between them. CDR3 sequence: CASSASGTDTQYF. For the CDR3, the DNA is TGCGCCAGCAGTGCAAGCGGCACAGATACGCAGTATTTT.

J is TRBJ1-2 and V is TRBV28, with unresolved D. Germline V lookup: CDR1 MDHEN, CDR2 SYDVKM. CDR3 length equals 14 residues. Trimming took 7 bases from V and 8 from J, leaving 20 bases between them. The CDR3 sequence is CASTDEAGNGGYTF. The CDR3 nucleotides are TGTGCCAGCACCGACGAAGCGGGCAATGGGGGCTACACCTTC.

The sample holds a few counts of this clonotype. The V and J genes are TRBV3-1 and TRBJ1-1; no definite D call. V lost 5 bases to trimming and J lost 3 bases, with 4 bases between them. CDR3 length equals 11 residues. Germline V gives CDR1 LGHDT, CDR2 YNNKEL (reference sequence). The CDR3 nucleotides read TGTGCCAGCAGCTGGGACACTGAAGCTTTCTTT. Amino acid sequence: CASSWDTEAFF.

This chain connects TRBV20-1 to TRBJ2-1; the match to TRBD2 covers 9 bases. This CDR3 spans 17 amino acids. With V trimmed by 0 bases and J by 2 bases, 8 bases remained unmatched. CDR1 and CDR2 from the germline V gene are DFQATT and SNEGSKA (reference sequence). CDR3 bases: TGCAGTGCTAGAGATGTATCTGGCGGGGGGGCCTACAATGAGCAGTTCTTC. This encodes CSARDVSGGGAYNEQFF.

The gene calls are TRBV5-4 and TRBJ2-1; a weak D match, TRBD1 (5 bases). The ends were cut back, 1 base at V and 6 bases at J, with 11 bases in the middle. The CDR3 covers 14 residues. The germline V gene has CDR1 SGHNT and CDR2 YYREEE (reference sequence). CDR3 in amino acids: CASSLSGALNEQFF. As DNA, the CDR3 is TGTGCCAGCAGCTTGTCTGGGGCGCTCAATGAGCAGTTCTTC.

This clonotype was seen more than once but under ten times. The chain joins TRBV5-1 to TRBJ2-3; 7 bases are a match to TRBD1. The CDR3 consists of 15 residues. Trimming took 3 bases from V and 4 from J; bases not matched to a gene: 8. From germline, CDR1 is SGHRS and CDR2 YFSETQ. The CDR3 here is CASSSLDRPPDTQYF. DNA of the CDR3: TGCGCCAGCAGCTCCCTGGACAGGCCCCCAGATACGCAGTATTTT. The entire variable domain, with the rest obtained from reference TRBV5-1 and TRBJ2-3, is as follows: KAGVTQTPRYLIKTRGQQVTLSCSPISGHRSVSWYQQTPGQGLQFLFEYFSETQRNKGNFPGRFSGRQFSNSRSEMNVSTLELGDSALYLCASSSLDRPPDTQYFGPGTRLTVL.

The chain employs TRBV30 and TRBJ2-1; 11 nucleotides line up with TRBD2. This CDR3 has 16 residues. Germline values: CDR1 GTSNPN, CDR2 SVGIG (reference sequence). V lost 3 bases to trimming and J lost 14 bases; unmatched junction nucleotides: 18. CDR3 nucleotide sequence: TGTGCCTGGAGCCTCCTCAGAGGGACTAGCGGAGGGTTTGAGTTCTTC. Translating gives CAWSLLRGTSGGFEFF.

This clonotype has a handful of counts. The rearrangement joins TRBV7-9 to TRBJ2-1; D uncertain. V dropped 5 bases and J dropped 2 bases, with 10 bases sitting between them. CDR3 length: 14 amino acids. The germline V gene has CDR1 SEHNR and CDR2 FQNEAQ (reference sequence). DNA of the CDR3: TGTGCCAGCAGCGGAGTGTCGGCCTACAATGAGCAGTTCTTC. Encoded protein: CASSGVSAYNEQFF.